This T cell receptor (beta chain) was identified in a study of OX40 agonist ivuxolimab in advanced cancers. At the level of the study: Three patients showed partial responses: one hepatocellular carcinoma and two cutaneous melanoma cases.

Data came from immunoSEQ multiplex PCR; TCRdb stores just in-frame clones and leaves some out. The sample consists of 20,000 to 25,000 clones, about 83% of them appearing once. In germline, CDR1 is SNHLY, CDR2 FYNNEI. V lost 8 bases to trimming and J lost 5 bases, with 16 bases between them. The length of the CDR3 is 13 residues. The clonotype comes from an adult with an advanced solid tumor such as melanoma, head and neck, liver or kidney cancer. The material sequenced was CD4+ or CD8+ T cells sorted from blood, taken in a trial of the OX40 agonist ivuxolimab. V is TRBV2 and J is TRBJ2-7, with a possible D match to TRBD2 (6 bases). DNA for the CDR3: TGTGCCAGCGGAGGGACGGTGGTGGACGAGCAGTACTTC. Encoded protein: CASGGTVVDEQYF.